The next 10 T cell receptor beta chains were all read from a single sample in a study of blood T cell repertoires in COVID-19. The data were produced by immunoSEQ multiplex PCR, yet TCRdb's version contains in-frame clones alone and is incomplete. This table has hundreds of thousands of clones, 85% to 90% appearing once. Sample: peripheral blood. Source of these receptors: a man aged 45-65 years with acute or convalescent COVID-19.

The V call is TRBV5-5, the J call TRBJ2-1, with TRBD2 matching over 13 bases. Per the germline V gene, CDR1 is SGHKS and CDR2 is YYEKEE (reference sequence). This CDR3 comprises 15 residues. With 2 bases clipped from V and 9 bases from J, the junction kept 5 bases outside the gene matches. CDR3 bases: TGTGCCAGCAGCTTACTAGCGGGGGGGGACGGTGAGCAGTTCTTC. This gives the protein CASSLLAGGDGEQFF.

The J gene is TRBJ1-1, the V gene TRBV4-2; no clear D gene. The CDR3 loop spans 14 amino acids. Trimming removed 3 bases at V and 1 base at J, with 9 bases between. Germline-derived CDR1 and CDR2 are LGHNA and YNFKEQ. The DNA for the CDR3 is TGTGCCAGCAGCCAGCCAGACAAGAACACTGAAGCTTTCTTT. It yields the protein CASSQPDKNTEAFF.

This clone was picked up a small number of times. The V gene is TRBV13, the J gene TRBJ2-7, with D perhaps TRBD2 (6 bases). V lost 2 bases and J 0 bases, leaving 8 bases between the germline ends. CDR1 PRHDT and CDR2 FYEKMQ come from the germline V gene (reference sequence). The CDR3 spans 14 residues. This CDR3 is CASSLPGGSYEQYF. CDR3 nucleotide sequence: TGTGCCAGCAGCTTACCCGGGGGCTCCTACGAGCAGTACTTC.

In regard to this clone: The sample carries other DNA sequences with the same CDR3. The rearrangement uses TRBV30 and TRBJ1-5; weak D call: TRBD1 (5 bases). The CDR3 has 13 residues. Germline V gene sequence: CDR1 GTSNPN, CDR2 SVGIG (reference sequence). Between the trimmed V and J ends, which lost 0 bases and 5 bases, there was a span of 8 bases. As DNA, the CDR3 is TGTGCCTGGAGTGTGGGGGGAGATCAGCCCCAGCATTTT. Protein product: CAWSVGGDQPQHF.

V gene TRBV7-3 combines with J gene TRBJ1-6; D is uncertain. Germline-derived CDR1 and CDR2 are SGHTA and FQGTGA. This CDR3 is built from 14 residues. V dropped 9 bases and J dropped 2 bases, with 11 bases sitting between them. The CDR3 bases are TGTGCCAGGAGGATTCCTCCCTATAATTCACCCCTCCACTTT. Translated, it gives CARRIPPYNSPLHF.

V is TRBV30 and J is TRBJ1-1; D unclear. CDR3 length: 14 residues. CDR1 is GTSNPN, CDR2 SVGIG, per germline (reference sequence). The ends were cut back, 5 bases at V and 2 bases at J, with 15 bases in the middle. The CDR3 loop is CAWGEKGSNTEAFF. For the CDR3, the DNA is TGTGCCTGGGGGGAAAAAGGGAGCAACACTGAAGCTTTCTTT.

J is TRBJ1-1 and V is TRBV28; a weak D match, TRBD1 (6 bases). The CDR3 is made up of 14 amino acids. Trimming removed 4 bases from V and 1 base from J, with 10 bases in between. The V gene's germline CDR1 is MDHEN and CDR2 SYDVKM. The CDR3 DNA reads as TGTGCCAGCAGTTCGGGGGGACAGAACACTGAAGCTTTCTTT. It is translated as CASSSGGQNTEAFF. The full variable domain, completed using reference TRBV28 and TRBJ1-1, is DVKVTQSSRYLVKRTGEKVFLECVQDMDHENMFWYRQDPGLGLRLIYFSYDVKMKEKGDIPEGYSVSREKKERFSLILESASTNQTSMYLCASSSGGQNTEAFFGQGTRLTVV.

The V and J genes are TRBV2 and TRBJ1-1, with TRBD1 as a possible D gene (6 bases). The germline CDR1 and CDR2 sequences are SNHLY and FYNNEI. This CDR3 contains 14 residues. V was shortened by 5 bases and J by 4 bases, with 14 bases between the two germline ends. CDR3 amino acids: CASSRPGGATEAFF. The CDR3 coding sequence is TGTGCCAGCAGTCGCCCTGGGGGGGCCACTGAAGCTTTCTTT. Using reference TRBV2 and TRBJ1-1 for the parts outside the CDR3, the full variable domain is EPEVTQTPSHQVTQMGQEVILRCVPISNHLYFYWYRQILGQKVEFLVSFYNNEISEKSEIFDDQFSVERPDGSNFTLKIRSTKLEDSAMYFCASSRPGGATEAFFGQGTRLTVV.

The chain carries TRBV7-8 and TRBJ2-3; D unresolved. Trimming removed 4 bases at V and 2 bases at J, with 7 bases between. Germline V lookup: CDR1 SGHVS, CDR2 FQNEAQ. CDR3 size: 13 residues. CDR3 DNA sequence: TGTGCCAGCAGCTCCCGTAACACAGATACGCAGTATTTT. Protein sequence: CASSSRNTDTQYF. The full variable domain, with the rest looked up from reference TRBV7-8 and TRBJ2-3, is GAGVSQSPRYKVAKRGQDVALRCDPISGHVSLFWYQQALGQGPEFLTYFQNEAQLDKSGLPSDRFFAERPEGSVSTLKIQRTQQEDSAVYLCASSSRNTDTQYFGPGTRLTVL.

The CDR3 DNA is TGCGCCAGCAGCTTGTCAGGGTCTCGGAGTGAAAAACTGTTTTTT. Protein product: CASSLSGSRSEKLFF. V is TRBV5-1 and J is TRBJ1-4, with a possible D match to TRBD1 (5 bases). The CDR3 extends over 15 amino acids. Trimming took off 1 base at V and 7 bases at J, with 14 bases between the two ends. CDR1 is SGHRS and CDR2 is YFSETQ in the germline V gene.